Only a few counts were recorded for the clone carrying this TCR beta chain. Its antigen is as yet unknown. Sample donors were healthy Caucasian individuals that came from Russia, aged roughly 6 to 95. The authors isolated at least 6 million PBMCs per sample. With a J-beta primer mix and a sample-barcoded 5' primer, a second PCR ran about 7 to 11 cycles. TCRdb re-called the 5' RACE reads with MiXCR, one entry per CDR3 protein. This sample yields roughly 790,000 distinct CDR3 sequences, of which approximately 43% are seen a single time; about 20% belongs to the top ten. The V and J ends lost 11 bases and 0 bases, in that order; junction bases with no gene match: 8. The CDR3 covers 14 residues. The germline V gene has CDR1 SNHLY and CDR2 FYNNEI. This entry belongs to a study of blood T cells in healthy people across ages. Findings of the study overall: Among T cells, TCR beta diversity per million cells dropped roughly linearly as age rose.

This chain joins TRBV2 and TRBJ2-3, with TRBD2 matching 7 bases. The clonotype was recovered from a woman aged 55-75 years in good health. The sequencing sample was made of blood. The CDR3, as DNA: TGTGCCCTCCTCGGGAGGTCTAGCACAGATACGCAGTATTTT. Protein: CALLGRSSTDTQYF. The whole variable domain, filled in from reference TRBV2 and TRBJ2-3, reads EPEVTQTPSHQVTQMGQEVILRCVPISNHLYFYWYRQILGQKVEFLVSFYNNEISEKSEIFDDQFSVERPDGSNFTLKIRSTKLEDSAMYFCALLGRSSTDTQYFGPGTRLTVL.